These 26 T cell receptor beta chains share one sample of origin, sequenced in a study of cytomegalovirus exposure and HLA in healthy donors (dated by TCRdb to about 2017). Receptor amplification or capture employed the immunoSEQ multiplex PCR assay. For the multiplex PCR, a mixture combining 60 forward primers for TCR Vbeta segments and 13 reverse primers for TCR Jbeta segments was used. TCRdb stores this immuneACCESS table with in-frame sequences only. Part of the clones is absent; in the studies checked, under half of the shortfall reflects unresolved V genes, and no reason is known for the rest. Within this sample are under 200,000 clones, with 60% to 80% of them counted one time only. Of the sample, about 1.4% falls within the top ten clones. Material: PBMCs. These receptor sequences come from a woman aged 25 to 39 in good health and CMV-seronegative.

The chain employs TRBV7-3 and TRBJ2-1; a weak D match, TRBD2 (5 bases). V gave up 2 bases and J gave up 5 bases, with 7 bases separating them. From germline, CDR1 is SGHTA and CDR2 FQGTGA. The CDR3 spans 13 residues. CDR3 amino acids: CASSLRGDNEQFF. The CDR3 coding sequence is TGTGCCAGCAGCTTACGGGGAGACAATGAGCAGTTCTTC.

The chain recombines TRBV27 with TRBJ1-1; D gene ambiguous. This CDR3 comprises 14 residues. Germline V gives CDR1 MNHEY, CDR2 SMNVEV (reference sequence). V lost 4 bases to trimming and J lost 6 bases, with 15 bases between them. The DNA of the CDR3 is TGTGCCAGCAGTTCCCTAGCCGGGGTCGCTGAAGCTTTCTTT. This encodes CASSSLAGVAEAFF.

The chain is built from TRBV6-4 and TRBJ1-2; tentative D call: TRBD1 (6 bases). Germline lookup yields CDR1 MRHNA and CDR2 SNTAGT. With 6 bases removed from V and 5 bases from J, the gap between germline ends came to 16 bases. CDR3 length equals 14 residues. CDR3 DNA: TGTGCCAGCAGCCGCTCGGGGGGCGGTTATGGCTACACCTTC. This translates into CASSRSGGGYGYTF.

V is TRBV5-1 and J is TRBJ2-2; perhaps TRBD2 as D (5 bases). Trimming stripped 2 bases from V and 6 bases from J, with 8 bases between. The germline V gene encodes CDR1 SGHRS and CDR2 YFSETQ. CDR3 length equals 13 residues. CDR3 in DNA: TGCGCCAGCAGCTTTGGAGGTCCCGGGGAGCTGTTTTTT. Its protein product is CASSFGGPGELFF.

The chain has TRBV5-1 and TRBJ2-6, with 7 bases aligning to TRBD1. The CDR3 covers 18 residues. Trimming at V came to 4 bases and at J to 1 base, leaving 11 bases not matched to a gene. The germline V gene has CDR1 SGHRS and CDR2 YFSETQ. The CDR3 region is CASSATGALSSGANVLTF. The CDR3 nucleotides are TGCGCCAGCAGCGCAACAGGGGCCCTCTCATCTGGGGCCAACGTCCTGACTTTC.

The chain links TRBV11-2 to TRBJ2-3, with TRBD1 matching over 7 bases. CDR3 length: 14 residues. Germline V CDR1 and CDR2: SGHAT, FQNNGV. The J segment lost 3 bases and the V segment lost 5 bases, leaving 5 bases of the junction unmatched. The CDR3 here is CASSPRGRTDTQYF. The CDR3 DNA reads TGTGCCAGCAGCCCCAGGGGGAGAACAGATACGCAGTATTTT.

The chain combines TRBV28 with TRBJ1-6; D is unclear. The ends were cut back, 6 bases at V and 4 bases at J, with 10 bases in the middle. From germline, CDR1 is MDHEN and CDR2 SYDVKM. CDR3 length: 14 residues. The CDR3 DNA follows: TGTGCCAGCAGGTTGCAGTTTTATAATTCACCCCTCCACTTT. Protein sequence: CASRLQFYNSPLHF.

The chain is built from TRBV29-1 and TRBJ2-5, with 7 bases that match TRBD2. V was pared by 7 bases and J by 5 bases, with 10 bases of the junction left unmatched. The germline CDR1 and CDR2 sequences are SQVTM and ANQGSEA. This CDR3 has 13 amino acids. The CDR3 here is CSGSRRGGETQYF. The CDR3 region has the DNA TGCAGCGGTTCACGCCGGGGAGGGGAGACCCAGTACTTC.

The rearrangement links TRBV11-2 to TRBJ2-3; no clear D gene. V was pared by 5 bases and J by 3 bases, with 24 bases between. Germline assignment: CDR1 SGHAT and CDR2 FQNNGV. The CDR3 runs 18 residues. This chain's CDR3 is CASSPSLPLSTRTDTQYF. The CDR3 nucleotides are TGTGCCAGCAGCCCCTCCCTCCCCCTCAGTACGCGGACAGATACGCAGTATTTT.

This clone was observed a few times. J is TRBJ2-7 and V is TRBV18; TRBD1 is a possible D gene (5 bases). Per the germline V gene, CDR1 is KGHSH and CDR2 is LQKENI. The V and J ends lost 3 bases and 0 bases respectively, with 9 bases between them. CDR3 length equals 14 residues. CDR3 amino acids: CASSPGLTSYEQYF. Here the CDR3 DNA reads TGTGCCAGCTCACCGGGGCTGACCTCCTACGAGCAGTACTTC.

The chain joins TRBV27 to TRBJ1-5; 10 nucleotides align to TRBD1. Germline CDR1 is MNHEY and CDR2 is SMNVEV (reference sequence). V shed 5 bases, J shed 0 bases, and the junction held 4 bases outside the gene matches. The CDR3 contains 16 residues. The CDR3 here is CASSRQGARSNQPQHF. The CDR3 nucleotides read TGTGCCAGCAGTAGACAGGGGGCACGTAGCAATCAGCCCCAGCATTTT.

This chain connects TRBV18 to TRBJ2-7; weak D call: TRBD2 (6 bases). CDR1 KGHSH and CDR2 LQKENI come from the germline V gene. V shed 2 bases and J shed 3 bases, with 11 bases lying between them. The CDR3 has 14 amino acids. CDR3: CASSPGRGGYEQYF. CDR3 DNA: TGTGCCAGCTCACCAGGAAGGGGAGGCTACGAGCAGTACTTC.

The rearrangement uses TRBV27 and TRBJ1-2; D not resolved. Germline V gene sequence: CDR1 MNHEY, CDR2 SMNVEV (reference sequence). Trimming stripped 5 bases from V and 1 base from J, with 14 bases between. The CDR3 covers 15 residues. As DNA, the CDR3 is TGTGCCAGCAGTCCCCAGGTACACCTTAACTATGGCTACACCTTC. This codes for CASSPQVHLNYGYTF.

V gene TRBV7-9 combines with J gene TRBJ2-2; D ambiguous. The CDR3 is made up of 14 amino acids. Looked up from germline, CDR1 is SEHNR and CDR2 is FQNEAQ (reference sequence). V was shortened by 2 bases and J by 0 bases, with 4 bases between the two germline ends. CDR3 amino acids: CASSLFANTGELFF. The CDR3 bases are TGTGCCAGCAGCTTATTCGCGAACACCGGGGAGCTGTTTTTT.

J is TRBJ2-3 and V is TRBV27; D gene uncertain. The CDR3 loop spans 15 amino acids. Germline lookup yields CDR1 MNHEY and CDR2 SMNVEV (reference sequence). V was cut by 0 bases and J by 2 bases, with 9 bases left in between. CDR3 in DNA: TGTGCCAGCAGTTTATCGATGGCACACACAGATACGCAGTATTTT. It specifies CASSLSMAHTDTQYF.

This clone was counted a single time. The genes are TRBV2 and TRBJ1-1; TRBD1 matches 7 bases. CDR3 length: 15 residues. Germline V lookup: CDR1 SNHLY, CDR2 FYNNEI. V gave up 6 bases and J gave up 10 bases; unmatched junction bases: 17. This CDR3 is CASRDRAGVLMPAFF. DNA of the CDR3: TGTGCCAGCAGAGACAGGGCGGGTGTTCTGATGCCAGCTTTCTTT. Using reference TRBV2 and TRBJ1-1 for the parts outside the CDR3, the full variable domain is EPEVTQTPSHQVTQMGQEVILRCVPISNHLYFYWYRQILGQKVEFLVSFYNNEISEKSEIFDDQFSVERPDGSNFTLKIRSTKLEDSAMYFCASRDRAGVLMPAFFGQGTRLTVV.

This chain uses TRBV28 with TRBJ1-1; D is uncertain. Germline V gives CDR1 MDHEN, CDR2 SYDVKM. Trimming took off 6 bases at V and 5 bases at J, with 22 bases between the two ends. The CDR3 sequence is 16 residues long. The DNA for the CDR3 is TGTGCCAGCAGCCGCTGGGAGGGCAGGACGGGTACTGAAGCTTTCTTT. It yields the protein CASSRWEGRTGTEAFF.

This chain joins TRBV11-2 and TRBJ2-2; unclear D gene. Trimming removed 2 bases from V and 2 bases from J, with 12 bases in between. The CDR3 totals 16 residues. Germline V gives CDR1 SGHAT, CDR2 FQNNGV. CDR3 nucleotide sequence: TGTGCCAGCAGCTTATATAGTCTCCGTAACACCGGGGAGCTGTTTTTT. Amino acid sequence: CASSLYSLRNTGELFF.

This clone was counted once. The chain joins TRBV2 to TRBJ1-2; no clear D gene. CDR3 size: 12 residues. Trimming pared 4 bases from V and 10 bases from J, leaving 13 bases between. The germline gives CDR1 SNHLY, CDR2 FYNNEI. CDR3 DNA: TGTGCCAGCAGTGGGGCCAAAACCTACTACACCTTC. Its protein is CASSGAKTYYTF.

This chain links TRBV6-1 with TRBJ2-2; 7 nucleotides agree with TRBD1. With 1 base clipped from V and 4 bases from J, the junction kept 3 bases outside the gene matches. Germline V gives CDR1 MNHNS, CDR2 SASEGT. This CDR3 has 15 amino acids. The CDR3 here is CASSEEGASTGELFF. CDR3 sequence (DNA): TGTGCCAGCAGTGAAGAGGGGGCGAGCACCGGGGAGCTGTTTTTT.

CDR3: CASSTWGIHEQYF. The CDR3 DNA reads TGTGCCAGCAGCACATGGGGCATCCACGAGCAGTACTTC. V is TRBV6-5 and J is TRBJ2-5, with D perhaps TRBD1 (5 bases). The J call may not be correct, given that the DNA end is closer to TRBJ2-7. This CDR3 is 13 amino acids long. The germline V gene encodes CDR1 MNHEY and CDR2 SVGAGI.

This chain connects TRBV7-9 to TRBJ1-4, with TRBD1 identical over 9 bases. Germline CDR1 is SEHNR and CDR2 is FQNEAQ (reference sequence). This CDR3 contains 15 residues. Trimming removed 5 bases from V and 7 bases from J; junction bases left unmatched: 8. CDR3 sequence: CASSTRTGETEKLFF. In DNA form, the CDR3 reads TGTGCCAGCAGCACGAGGACAGGGGAAACTGAAAAACTGTTTTTT.

V usage is TRBV5-1 and J usage is TRBJ2-2, with unresolved D. Trimming shortened V by 0 bases and J by 7 bases, and 7 bases separated the two germline ends. CDR1 and CDR2 (germline): SGHRS, YFSETQ. The CDR3 is 13 residues long. CDR3 sequence: CASSLVFNGELFF. In DNA form, the CDR3 reads TGCGCCAGCAGCTTGGTTTTCAACGGGGAGCTGTTTTTT.

J is TRBJ1-1 and V is TRBV5-4; 7 bases fit TRBD1. CDR1 SGHNT and CDR2 YYREEE come from the germline V gene (reference sequence). V shed 3 bases and J 1 base; nucleotides not matched to a gene: 0. This CDR3 region has 13 residues. Written as DNA, the CDR3 is TGTGCCAGCAGCTGGGACAGGAACACTGAAGCTTTCTTT. Its protein is CASSWDRNTEAFF.

The CDR3 here is CASSPGTGYNSPLHF. DNA of the CDR3: TGTGCCAGCAGTCCTGGGACAGGATATAATTCACCCCTCCACTTT. The genes are TRBV6-6 and TRBJ1-6, with 8 bases matching TRBD1. V dropped 5 bases and J dropped 4; count of bases not matched to a gene: 4. This CDR3 region has 15 residues. Germline V gene sequence: CDR1 MNHNY, CDR2 SVGAGI (reference sequence).

The chain couples TRBV11-3 to TRBJ2-2, with D maybe TRBD1 (6 bases). This CDR3 has 14 residues. CDR1 and CDR2 (germline): SGHNT, YENEEA. Trimming pared 5 bases from V and 7 bases from J, leaving 14 bases between. The CDR3 spells CASSPTGRGGELFF. Here the CDR3 DNA reads TGTGCCAGCAGCCCAACAGGGCGTGGCGGGGAGCTGTTTTTT.